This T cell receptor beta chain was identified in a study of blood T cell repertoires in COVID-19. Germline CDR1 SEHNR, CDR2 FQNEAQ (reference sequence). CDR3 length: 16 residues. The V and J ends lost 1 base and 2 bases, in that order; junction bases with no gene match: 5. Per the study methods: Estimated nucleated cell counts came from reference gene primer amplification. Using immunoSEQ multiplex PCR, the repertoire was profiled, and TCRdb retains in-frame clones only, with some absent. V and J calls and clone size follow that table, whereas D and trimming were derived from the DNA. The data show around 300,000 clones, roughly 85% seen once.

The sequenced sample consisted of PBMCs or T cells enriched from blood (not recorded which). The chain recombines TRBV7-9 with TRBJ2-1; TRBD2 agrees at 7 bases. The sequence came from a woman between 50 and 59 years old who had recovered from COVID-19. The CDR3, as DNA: TGTGCCAGCAGCTTAGTCATGGCGGGAGCCTACAATGAGCAGTTCTTC. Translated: CASSLVMAGAYNEQFF.